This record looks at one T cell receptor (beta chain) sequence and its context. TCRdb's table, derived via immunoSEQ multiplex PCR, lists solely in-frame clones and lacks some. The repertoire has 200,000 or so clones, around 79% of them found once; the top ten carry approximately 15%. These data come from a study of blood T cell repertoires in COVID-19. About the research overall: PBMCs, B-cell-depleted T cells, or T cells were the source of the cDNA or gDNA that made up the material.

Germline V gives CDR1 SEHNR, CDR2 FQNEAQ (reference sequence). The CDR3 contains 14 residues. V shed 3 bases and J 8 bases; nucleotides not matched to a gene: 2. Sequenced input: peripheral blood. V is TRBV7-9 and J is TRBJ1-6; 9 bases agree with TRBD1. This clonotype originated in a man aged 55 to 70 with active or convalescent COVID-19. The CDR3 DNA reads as TGTGCCAGCAGCTTGACAGGGGGTGATTCACCCCTCCACTTT. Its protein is CASSLTGGDSPLHF.